This T cell receptor (beta chain) appears in the sequencing data of a study of human T cells and chemical hapten exposure. The time point denotes: pre-sensitization, week 0. Sample treatment: therapeutic diphenylcyclopropenone sensitization with weekly scalp DPC. TCRdb recomputed calls from the RACE reads with MiXCR, one row per CDR3 protein. Of around 200,000 distinct CDR3 sequences detected, approximately 31% appear once; the ten largest clones hold under 3%. Trimming shortened V by 2 bases and J by 6 bases, and 13 bases separated the two germline ends. Germline lookup yields CDR1 WNHNN and CDR2 SYGVQD (reference sequence). The CDR3 length is 14 residues.

The receptor was derived from a woman in her 30s with alopecia areata. Some clones in this sample may be carry-over from other donors' samples. The chain employs TRBV10-1 and TRBJ1-1; D gene uncertain. The source material was whole blood, sampled in connection with sensitization to the hapten diphenylcyclopropenone (DPC). The CDR3 nucleotides are TGCGCCAGCAGTGAGGCAGGCAAAAATGCTGAAGCTTTCTTT. It codes for CASSEAGKNAEAFF.